This is a list of T cell receptor beta chains from one sample in a study of Graves' ophthalmopathy and Graves' hyperthyroidism. One entry per CDR3 protein, called by TCRdb with MiXCR from the multiplex PCR reads. The sample shows about 370,000 distinct CDR3 sequences, about 18% of them seen only once. The specimen was peripheral blood. Receptor source: a woman younger than 35 with Graves' ophthalmopathy. Each CDR3 is given with its conserved first and last residue. The order of the fields is D gene, J gene, V gene, clone size, CDR3 DNA, CDR3 protein. D genes are given only for firm matches. Size tells how often a clone was seen (once, few, many) or the class of an expanded clone, and some rows leave it out.

NA TRBJ2-3 TRBV6-1 many TGTGCCAGCAGACCCCTATGGGGGGCGGAAGATACGCAGTATTTT CASRPLWGAEDTQYF
NA TRBJ1-6 TRBV27 many TGTGCCAGCAGTTTGGGGATTTTGTCACCCCTCCACTTT CASSLGILSPLHF
NA TRBJ2-5 TRBV6-5 NA TGTGCCAGCAGTTACTCGTCCGGGACCGAGGAGACCCAGTACTTC CASSYSSGTEETQYF
NA TRBJ1-1 TRBV6-2/TRBV6-3 few TGTGCCAGCAGGTTATATGGCCTACTGGGCACTGAAGCTTTCTTT CASRLYGLLGTEAFF
NA TRBJ2-5 TRBV2 many TGTGCCAGCAGTGAAACGTCAGGCAGCGAGACCCAGTACTTC CASSETSGSETQYF
NA TRBJ2-7 TRBV20-1 many TGCAGTGCGGACACCGGGACAATCTTTTACGAGCAGTACTTC CSADTGTIFYEQYF
NA TRBJ1-1 TRBV5-1 many TGCGCCAGCAGCTTGGGTGAGAGCACTCGGGTGCGGACTGAAGCTTTCTTT CASSLGESTRVRTEAFF
TRBD2 TRBJ2-7 TRBV28 many TGTGCCAGCACGGGACTAGCGGGCCTCCCCTACGAGCAGTACTTC CASTGLAGLPYEQYF
NA TRBJ2-2 TRBV7-9 many TGTGCCAGCAGCTTCGATGGGACCGGGGAGCTGTTTTTT CASSFDGTGELFF
NA TRBJ2-7 TRBV6-5 many TGTGCCAGCAGTTACTCGAGTTTCGGGGCGAGGAGGGACTTC CASSYSSFGARRDF
TRBD1 TRBJ1-3 TRBV29-1 many TGCAGCGCCTGGACAGGGGGCACAGGAAACACCATATATTTT CSAWTGGTGNTIYF
NA TRBJ1-5 TRBV20-1 many TGCAGTGCTAGAGACGGGGGGATCGTTAGCAATCAGCCCCAGCATTTT CSARDGGIVSNQPQHF
TRBD2 TRBJ2-7 TRBV12-3/TRBV12-4 NA TGTGCCAGCAGTTTAGGGGCTAGCGGGGGGGACGAGCAGTACTTC CASSLGASGGDEQYF
NA TRBJ1-2 TRBV12-3/TRBV12-4 few TGTGCCAGCAGCTTGCCTGGGTGGTATGGCTACACCTTC CASSLPGWYGYTF
NA TRBJ2-5 TRBV27 NA TGTGCCAGCAGTTCATCAGGGGTGGTAGAGACCCAGTACTTC CASSSSGVVETQYF
NA TRBJ2-5 TRBV11-2 NA TGTGCCAGCAGACCCTTCAGGGGCTGGGAGACCCAGTACTTC CASRPFRGWETQYF
NA TRBJ1-1 TRBV6-2/TRBV6-3 many TGTGCCAGCAGTTACTCGCTGCTTGAGGGGGGCACTGAAGCTTTCTTT CASSYSLLEGGTEAFF
NA TRBJ2-2 TRBV6-1 once TGTGCCAGCAGTGACTGGTCCCCCGGGGAGCTGTTTTTT CASSDWSPGELFF
NA TRBJ2-7 TRBV4-1 many TGCGCCAGCAGCCAAGTGGGCCCTAAAGGATACTACGAGCAGTACTTC CASSQVGPKGYYEQYF
NA TRBJ2-5 TRBV6-1 many TGTGCCAGCCGAGGGCCCGGAATGGAGACCCAGTACTTC CASRGPGMETQYF
NA TRBJ1-5 TRBV2 NA TGTGCCAGCAGCTACACGGGGTCGTCAAATGAGCCCCAGCATTTT CASSYTGSSNEPQHF
TRBD2 TRBJ2-7 TRBV20-1 NA TGCAGTGCTCTAAGACTAGCGGAGGGGGGCGAGCAGTACTTC CSALRLAEGGEQYF
TRBD1 TRBJ1-2 TRBV20-1 many TGCAGTGCTTGGACAGGGAAAAACTATGGCTACACCTTC CSAWTGKNYGYTF
TRBD1 TRBJ2-7 TRBV5-1 NA TGCGCCAGCAGCCTTGACAGGGCATATAACGAGCAGTACTTC CASSLDRAYNEQYF
NA TRBJ1-1 TRBV6-1 few TGTGCCAGCAGGACAAACAGAAACACTGAAGCTTTCTTT CASRTNRNTEAFF
TRBD1 TRBJ1-2 TRBV14 many TGTGCCAGCAGCCAACAGACAGGGGGCTTTGGCTACACCTTC CASSQQTGGFGYTF
NA TRBJ1-5 TRBV11-2 NA TGTGCCAGCAGCTTAGGTCAGGGAAGTGGCAATCAGCCCCAGCATTTT CASSLGQGSGNQPQHF
NA TRBJ1-3 TRBV29-1 many TGCAGCGTTGAAACGACCGACTCTGGAAACACCATATATTTT CSVETTDSGNTIYF
NA TRBJ1-1 TRBV6-5 many TGTGCCAGCTCCAAAGGTGGATACGAAGCTTTCTTT CASSKGGYEAFF
NA TRBJ2-7 TRBV28 few TGTGCCAGCAGTCAACATCGGACCAGCCGCGGGTACTTC CASSQHRTSRGYF